What follows are 24 T cell receptor beta chains derived from one specimen sequenced in a study of post-analysis software for immune sequencing data. Unique molecular identifiers had been added to the TCR beta cDNA libraries. TCRdb itself ran the PCR reads through MiXCR, one entry per CDR3 protein. The sample carries fewer than 600,000 distinct CDR3 sequences, approximately 45% recorded once. No antigen has been identified for these receptors. General study results and limits: There were a few TRBV segments more frequent in patients than controls, and TRBV5-6, TRBV5-1 and TRBV20-1 were among them.

The material sequenced was blood. The origin of the receptors is a girl aged 10 to 17 with multiple sclerosis.

This chain connects TRBV5-1 to TRBJ2-7, with D possibly TRBD2 on 8 matching bases. The CDR3 is 14 residues long. Trimming removed 4 bases at V and 2 bases at J, with 13 bases between. The germline gives CDR1 SGHRS, CDR2 YFSETQ. The CDR3 region has the DNA TGCGCCAGCAGCCGGGGGGGACAGACCTACGAGCAGTACTTC. It translates to CASSRGGQTYEQYF.

The chain uses TRBV28 and TRBJ2-7, with D maybe TRBD2 (6 bases). This CDR3 is built from 15 residues. Germline-derived CDR1 and CDR2 are MDHEN and SYDVKM. V was pared by 4 bases and J by 4 bases, with 17 bases between. CDR3 in DNA: TGTGCCAGCAGTTCCCCCGTTATGGGAGGTTACGAGCAGTACTTC. It yields the protein CASSSPVMGGYEQYF.

This clonotype was counted only a few times. V and J are TRBV7-4 and TRBJ2-7; no clear D gene. Trimming cost V 5 bases and J 2 bases, with 13 bases left between them. Germline CDR1 is SGHVT and CDR2 is SQSDAQ. This CDR3 has 14 residues. For the CDR3, the DNA is TGTGCCAGCAGCCTCCCGCATTCAACCTACGAGCAGTACTTC. The encoded protein is CASSLPHSTYEQYF.

This clonotype has a handful of counts. The chain employs TRBV27 and TRBJ2-7; D gene uncertain. The V end lost 3 bases, the J end lost 2 bases, and 17 bases lay between the germline ends. Germline lookup yields CDR1 MNHEY and CDR2 SMNVEV (reference sequence). The CDR3 totals 16 residues. DNA for the CDR3: TGTGCCAGCAGTTTTGGAGACAAGGAAAGAACCTACGAGCAGTACTTC. Amino acid sequence: CASSFGDKERTYEQYF.

This clonotype was counted between two and nine times. The chain joins TRBV9 to TRBJ2-5; 9 nucleotides align to TRBD2. Near its end, the DNA agrees better with TRBJ2-7, so the J call may be wrong. CDR3 length: 15 residues. Germline assignment: CDR1 SGDLS and CDR2 YYNGEE. In DNA form, the CDR3 reads TGTGCCAGCAGCCCTCTAGCGGGACTGAGCTACGAGCAGTACTTC. Translating gives CASSPLAGLSYEQYF.

This chain links TRBV13 with TRBJ2-1, with 9 bases that match TRBD2. The CDR3 length is 14 residues. V shed 7 bases and J 4 bases; nucleotides not matched to a gene: 5. CDR1 and CDR2 from the germline V gene are PRHDT and FYEKMQ (reference sequence). The CDR3 protein is CASTPGLAYNEQFF. Here the CDR3 DNA reads TGTGCCAGCACCCCGGGACTAGCTTACAATGAGCAGTTCTTC. Full variable domain (missing parts from reference TRBV13 and TRBJ2-1): AAGVIQSPRHLIKEKRETATLKCYPIPRHDTVYWYQQGPGQDPQFLISFYEKMQSDKGSIPDRFSAQQFSDYHSELNMSSLELGDSALYFCASTPGLAYNEQFFGPGTRLTVL.

V gene TRBV6-5 combines with J gene TRBJ1-2; D remains ambiguous. V was clipped by 7 bases and J by 11 bases, with 23 bases between them. Germline CDR1 and CDR2: MNHEY and SVGAGI. The CDR3 is 14 residues long. DNA of the CDR3: TGTGCCAGCACCCAAGGTTCTATCGGCCTATCTTACACCTTC. Translated: CASTQGSIGLSYTF.

The chain employs TRBV24-1 and TRBJ2-6; weak D call: TRBD1 (7 bases). The CDR3 extends over 16 amino acids. Trimming left V 5 bases short and J 2 bases short, with 12 bases between. The V gene's germline CDR1 is KGHDR and CDR2 SFDVKD. The CDR3, as DNA: TGTGCCACCAGTGCCGCAGGGGGGACTGGGGCCAACGTCCTGACTTTC. This gives the protein CATSAAGGTGANVLTF.

The chain is built from TRBV7-9 and TRBJ2-7, with 8 bases that match TRBD2. V shed 5 bases and J 7 bases; nucleotides not matched to a gene: 16. The CDR3 consists of 16 residues. Germline values: CDR1 SEHNR, CDR2 FQNEAQ (reference sequence). CDR3 protein: CASSQYRERERSEQYF. The CDR3 DNA reads TGTGCCAGCAGCCAGTACCGGGAGCGGGAGCGGTCTGAGCAGTACTTC. Filled out from reference TRBV7-9 and TRBJ2-7, the complete variable domain reads DTGVSQNPRHKITKRGQNVTFRCDPISEHNRLYWYRQTLGQGPEFLTYFQNEAQLEKSRLLSDRFSAERPKGSFSTLEIQRTEQGDSAMYLCASSQYRERERSEQYFGPGTRLTVT.

This clonotype has only one observation. V usage is TRBV7-9 and J usage is TRBJ2-1, with a weak D call TRBD2 (7 bases). CDR1 and CDR2 from the germline V gene are SEHNR and FQNEAQ (reference sequence). The CDR3 is 16 residues long. Trimming stripped 3 bases from V and 4 bases from J, with 16 bases between. CDR3 sequence reads: CASSFTRGGLYNEQFF. The DNA of the CDR3 is TGTGCCAGCAGCTTCACGAGGGGGGGGTTATACAATGAGCAGTTCTTC.

The chain combines TRBV6-4 with TRBJ2-1, with 14 bases fitting TRBD2. Germline trimming cut 3 bases from V and 5 bases from J; bases unmatched to any gene: 6. In germline, CDR1 is MRHNA, CDR2 SNTAGT. The CDR3 runs 17 residues. In nucleotides, the CDR3 is TGTGCCAGCAGTGAAGAGACTAGCGGGAGGGCCAACAATGAGCAGTTCTTC. Translating gives CASSEETSGRANNEQFF.

The chain has TRBV7-2 and TRBJ2-7; 7 bases agree with TRBD1. The germline CDR1 and CDR2 sequences are SGHTA and FQGNSA. This CDR3 region has 17 residues. V was pared by 0 bases and J by 3 bases, with 11 bases of the junction left unmatched. CDR3 sequence: CASSLAYSRDSYYEQYF. CDR3 DNA: TGTGCCAGCAGCTTAGCCTATTCCCGGGACAGCTACTACGAGCAGTACTTC.

A few counts support this clonotype. The chain links TRBV5-1 to TRBJ2-7, with D possibly being TRBD1 or TRBD2 (5 bases each). The V and J ends lost 3 bases and 2 bases respectively, with 18 bases between them. Germline lookup yields CDR1 SGHRS and CDR2 YFSETQ. The CDR3 runs 16 residues. Written as DNA, the CDR3 is TGCGCCAGCAGCTCTACTGACAGTCCGGAGGCCTACGAGCAGTACTTC. It specifies CASSSTDSPEAYEQYF.

The chain is built from TRBV5-1 and TRBJ2-5, with D possibly being TRBD1 (6 bases). Trimming left V 0 bases short and J 4 bases short, with 19 bases between. Germline CDR1 is SGHRS and CDR2 is YFSETQ. The CDR3 extends over 17 amino acids. CDR3 region: CASSLVGSVSRGETQYF. The CDR3 coding sequence is TGCGCCAGCAGCTTGGTGGGATCGGTCAGCAGGGGAGAGACCCAGTACTTC.

This clonotype has only a few counts. This chain uses TRBV20-1 with TRBJ1-1, with 7 nucleotides matching TRBD1. Trimming at V came to 5 bases and at J to 2 bases, leaving 11 bases not matched to a gene. Germline V gene sequence: CDR1 DFQATT, CDR2 SNEGSKA (reference sequence). This CDR3 region has 15 residues. CDR3 nucleotide sequence: TGCAGTGCTCCCAACAACAGACAGGGTAACACTGAAGCTTTCTTT. It is translated as CSAPNNRQGNTEAFF.

The chain carries TRBV27 and TRBJ2-3; 10 nucleotides align to TRBD2. V gave up 3 bases and J gave up 3 bases; unmatched junction bases: 6. The CDR3 has 16 residues. Germline V gene lookup returns CDR1 MNHEY and CDR2 SMNVEV (reference sequence). The CDR3 region is CASSFPAGGLTDTQYF. Here the CDR3 DNA reads TGTGCCAGCAGTTTTCCAGCGGGAGGGCTGACAGATACGCAGTATTTT.

This clonotype appeared a few times. Here the CDR3 reads CAISEWGDSNQPQHF. The CDR3 DNA follows: TGTGCCATCAGTGAGTGGGGGGACAGCAATCAGCCCCAGCATTTT. The V gene is TRBV10-3, the J gene TRBJ1-5, with a possible D match to TRBD1 (5 bases). The CDR3 covers 15 residues. Germline V gene lookup returns CDR1 ENHRY and CDR2 SYGVKD. Between the trimmed V and J ends, which lost 1 base and 1 base, there was a span of 8 bases.

The V and J genes are TRBV27 and TRBJ2-1; 11 bases fit TRBD2. CDR1 is MNHEY, CDR2 SMNVEV, per germline (reference sequence). The CDR3 sequence is 15 residues long. The J segment lost 4 bases and the V segment lost 6 bases, leaving 5 bases of the junction unmatched. This CDR3 is CASRGTSGKYNEQFF. CDR3 coding DNA: TGTGCCAGCAGGGGGACTAGCGGAAAGTACAATGAGCAGTTCTTC.

The chain is built from TRBV14 and TRBJ2-1, with TRBD2 identical over 8 bases. CDR1 and CDR2 (germline): SGHDN, FVKESK. The CDR3 runs 12 residues. Trimming took 4 bases from V and 9 from J; bases not matched to a gene: 2. The CDR3 DNA follows: TGTGCCAGCAGCCTCGGGGGGGTTGAGCAGTTCTTC. It specifies CASSLGGVEQFF.

The chain is built from TRBV5-1 and TRBJ1-6; 7 nucleotides align to TRBD1. Germline CDR1 reads SGHRS; CDR2 reads YFSETQ. V dropped 5 bases and J dropped 9; count of bases not matched to a gene: 8. CDR3 length equals 14 residues. CDR3 residues: CASRFTGEASPLHF. CDR3 DNA sequence: TGCGCCAGCAGGTTTACAGGGGAAGCTTCACCCCTCCACTTT.

This clonotype has a handful of counts. The V and J genes are TRBV5-6 and TRBJ2-1; 7 bases map to TRBD1. The germline V gene has CDR1 SGHDT and CDR2 YYEEEE. CDR3 length: 18 amino acids. Unmatched junction bases numbered 17, after V lost 4 bases and J lost 4 bases. CDR3 in amino acids: CASSPPPVTGLWYNEQFF. The DNA of the CDR3 is TGTGCCAGCAGCCCGCCCCCAGTGACAGGGTTGTGGTACAATGAGCAGTTCTTC.

V and J are TRBV28 and TRBJ1-1; unclear D gene. Deletions cut 8 bases from V and 6 bases from J, with 10 bases between. The CDR3 has 11 residues. Germline assignment: CDR1 MDHEN and CDR2 SYDVKM. CDR3 amino acids: CASQRNAEAFF. CDR3 nucleotides: TGTGCCAGCCAACGTAACGCTGAAGCTTTCTTT.

This clonotype was observed a single time. CDR3 region: CASSSDSALYNEQFF. CDR3 coding DNA: TGTGCCAGCAGTTCGGATAGCGCCTTATACAATGAGCAGTTCTTC. This chain connects TRBV6-2 or TRBV6-3 to TRBJ2-1, with a possible D match to TRBD2 (5 bases). This CDR3 has 15 amino acids. Trimming cost V 4 bases and J 4 bases, with 14 bases left between them. Germline loops: CDR1 MNHEY, CDR2 SVGEGT.

This clonotype was found once. The chain employs TRBV12-3 or TRBV12-4 and TRBJ1-6; D gene uncertain. V dropped 5 bases and J dropped 1 base, with 24 bases sitting between them. The CDR3 covers 20 residues. For the CDR3, the DNA is TGTGCCAGCAGTCCCCAGGAAGGGAGGGTCCCGGGGTCCTATAATTCACCCCTCCACTTT. Protein: CASSPQEGRVPGSYNSPLHF.